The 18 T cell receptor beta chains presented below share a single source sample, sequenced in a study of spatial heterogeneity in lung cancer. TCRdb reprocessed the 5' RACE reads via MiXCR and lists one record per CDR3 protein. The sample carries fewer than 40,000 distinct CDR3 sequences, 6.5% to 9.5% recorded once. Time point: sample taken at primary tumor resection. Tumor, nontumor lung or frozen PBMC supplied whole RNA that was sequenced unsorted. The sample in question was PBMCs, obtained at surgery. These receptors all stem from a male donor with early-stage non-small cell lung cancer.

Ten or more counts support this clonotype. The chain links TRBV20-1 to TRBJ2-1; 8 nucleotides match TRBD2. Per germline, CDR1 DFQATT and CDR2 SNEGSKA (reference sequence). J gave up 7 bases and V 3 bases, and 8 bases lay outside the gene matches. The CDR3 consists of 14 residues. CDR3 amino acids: CSASLAGHMNEQFF. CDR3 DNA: TGCAGTGCTAGTTTAGCGGGGCACATGAATGAGCAGTTCTTC.

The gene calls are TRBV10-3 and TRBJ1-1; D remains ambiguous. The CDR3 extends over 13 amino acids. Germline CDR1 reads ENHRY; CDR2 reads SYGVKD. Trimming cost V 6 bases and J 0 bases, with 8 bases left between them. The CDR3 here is CAIRAGMNTEAFF. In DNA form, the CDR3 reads TGTGCCATCAGAGCCGGGATGAACACTGAAGCTTTCTTT.

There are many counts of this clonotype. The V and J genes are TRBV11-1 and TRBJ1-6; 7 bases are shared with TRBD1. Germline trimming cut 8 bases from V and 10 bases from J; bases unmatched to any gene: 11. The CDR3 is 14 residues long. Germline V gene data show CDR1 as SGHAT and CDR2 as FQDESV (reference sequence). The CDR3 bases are TGTGCCAGCGCCCTACCAGGGGGTGCCTCACCCCTCCACTTT. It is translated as CASALPGGASPLHF.

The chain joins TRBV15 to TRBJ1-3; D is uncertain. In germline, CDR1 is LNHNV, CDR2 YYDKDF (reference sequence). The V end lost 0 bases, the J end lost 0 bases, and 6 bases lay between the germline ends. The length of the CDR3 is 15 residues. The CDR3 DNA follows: TGTGCCACCAGCAGAGAGTTGAGCTCTGGAAACACCATATATTTT. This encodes CATSRELSSGNTIYF.

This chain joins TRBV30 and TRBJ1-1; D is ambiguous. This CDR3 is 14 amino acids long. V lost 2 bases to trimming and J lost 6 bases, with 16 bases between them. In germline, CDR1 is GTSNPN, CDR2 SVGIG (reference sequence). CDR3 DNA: TGTGCCTGGAGTCCCGGGGTACTTCGGGCTGAAGCTTTCTTT. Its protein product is CAWSPGVLRAEAFF. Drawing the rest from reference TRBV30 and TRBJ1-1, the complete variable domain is SQTIHQWPATLVQPVGSPLSLECTVEGTSNPNLYWYRQAAGRGLQLLFYSVGIGQISSEVPQNLSASRPQDRQFILSSKKLLLSDSGFYLCAWSPGVLRAEAFFGQGTRLTVV.

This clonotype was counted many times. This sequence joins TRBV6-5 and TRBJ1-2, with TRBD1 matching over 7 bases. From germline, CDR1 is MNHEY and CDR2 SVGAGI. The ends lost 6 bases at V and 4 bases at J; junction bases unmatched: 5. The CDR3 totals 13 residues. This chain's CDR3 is CASRSGTAYGYTF. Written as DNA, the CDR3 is TGTGCCAGCAGAAGCGGGACAGCCTATGGCTACACCTTC.

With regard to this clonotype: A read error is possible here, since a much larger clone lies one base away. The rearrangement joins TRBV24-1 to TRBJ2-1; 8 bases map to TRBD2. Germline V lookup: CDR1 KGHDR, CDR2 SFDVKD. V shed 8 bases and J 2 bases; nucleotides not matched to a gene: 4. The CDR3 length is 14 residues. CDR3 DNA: TGTGCCACCATGGCAGCGGGGGCCTACAATGAGCAGTTCTTC. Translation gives CATMAAGAYNEQFF.

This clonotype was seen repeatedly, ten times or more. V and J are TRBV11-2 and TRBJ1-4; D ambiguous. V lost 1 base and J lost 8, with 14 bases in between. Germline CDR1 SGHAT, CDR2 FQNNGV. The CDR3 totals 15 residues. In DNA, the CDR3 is TGTGCCAGCAGCTTAGGGGCAGGCTCGGCCGAAAAACTGTTTTTT. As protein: CASSLGAGSAEKLFF.

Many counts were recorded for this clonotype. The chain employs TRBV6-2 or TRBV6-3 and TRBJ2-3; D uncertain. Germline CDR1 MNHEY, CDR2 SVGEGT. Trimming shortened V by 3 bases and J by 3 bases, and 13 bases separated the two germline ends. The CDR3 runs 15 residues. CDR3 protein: CASSYQASRTDTQYF. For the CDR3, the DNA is TGTGCCAGCAGTTATCAGGCCTCGAGGACAGATACGCAGTATTTT.

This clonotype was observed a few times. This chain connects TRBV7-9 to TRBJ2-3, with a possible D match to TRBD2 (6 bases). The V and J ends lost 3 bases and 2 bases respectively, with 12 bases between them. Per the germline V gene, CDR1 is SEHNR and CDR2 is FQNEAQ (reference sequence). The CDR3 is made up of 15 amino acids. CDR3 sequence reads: CASSFGSGVTDTQYF. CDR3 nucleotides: TGTGCCAGCAGCTTTGGGTCGGGAGTCACAGATACGCAGTATTTT.

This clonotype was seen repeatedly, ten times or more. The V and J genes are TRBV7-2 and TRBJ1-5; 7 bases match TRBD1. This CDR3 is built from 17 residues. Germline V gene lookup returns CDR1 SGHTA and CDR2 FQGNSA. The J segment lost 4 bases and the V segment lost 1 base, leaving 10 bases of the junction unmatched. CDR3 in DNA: TGTGCCAGCAGCTTAGTCGGTACAGGGGCGGCTAATCAGCCCCAGCATTTT. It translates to CASSLVGTGAANQPQHF.

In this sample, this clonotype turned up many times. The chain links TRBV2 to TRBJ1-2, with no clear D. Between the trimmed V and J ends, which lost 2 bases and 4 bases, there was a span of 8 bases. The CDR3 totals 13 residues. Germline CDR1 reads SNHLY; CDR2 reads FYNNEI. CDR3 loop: CASSESAVYGYTF. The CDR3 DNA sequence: TGTGCCAGCAGTGAATCGGCGGTCTATGGCTACACCTTC.

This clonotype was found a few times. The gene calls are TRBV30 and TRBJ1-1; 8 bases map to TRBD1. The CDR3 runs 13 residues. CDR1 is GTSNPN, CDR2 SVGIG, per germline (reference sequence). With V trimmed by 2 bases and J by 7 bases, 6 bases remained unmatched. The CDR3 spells CAWSPSGQGEAFF. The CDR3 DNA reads TGTGCCTGGAGTCCATCCGGACAGGGTGAAGCTTTCTTT.

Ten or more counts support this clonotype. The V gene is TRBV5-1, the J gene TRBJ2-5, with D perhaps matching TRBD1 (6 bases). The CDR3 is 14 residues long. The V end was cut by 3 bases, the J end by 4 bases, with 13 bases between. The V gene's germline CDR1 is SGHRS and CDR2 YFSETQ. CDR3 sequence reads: CASSSGQPGETQYF. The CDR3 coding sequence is TGCGCCAGCAGCTCTGGACAGCCGGGAGAGACCCAGTACTTC.

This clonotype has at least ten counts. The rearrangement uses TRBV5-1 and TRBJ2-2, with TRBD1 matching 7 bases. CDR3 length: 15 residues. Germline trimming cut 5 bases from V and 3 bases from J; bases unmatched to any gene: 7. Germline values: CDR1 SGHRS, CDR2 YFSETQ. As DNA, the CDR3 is TGCGCCAGCAGGTTGACAGGGTTGGACACCGGGGAGCTGTTTTTT. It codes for CASRLTGLDTGELFF.

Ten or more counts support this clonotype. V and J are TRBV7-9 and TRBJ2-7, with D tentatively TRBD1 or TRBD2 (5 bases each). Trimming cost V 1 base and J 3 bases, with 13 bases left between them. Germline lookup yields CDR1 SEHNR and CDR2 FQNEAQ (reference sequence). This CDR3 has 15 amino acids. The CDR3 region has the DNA TGTGCCAGCAGCTTAGTCCGGGGCTTGGACTACGAGCAGTACTTC. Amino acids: CASSLVRGLDYEQYF. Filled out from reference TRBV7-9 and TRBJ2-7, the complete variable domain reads DTGVSQNPRHKITKRGQNVTFRCDPISEHNRLYWYRQTLGQGPEFLTYFQNEAQLEKSRLLSDRFSAERPKGSFSTLEIQRTEQGDSAMYLCASSLVRGLDYEQYFGPGTRLTVT.

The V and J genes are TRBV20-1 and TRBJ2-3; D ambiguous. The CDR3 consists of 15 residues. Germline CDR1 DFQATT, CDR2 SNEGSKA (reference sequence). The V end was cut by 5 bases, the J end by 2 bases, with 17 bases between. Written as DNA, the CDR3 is TGCAGTGCTGCCCTCCTTGGGTTGGACACAGATACGCAGTATTTT. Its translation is CSAALLGLDTDTQYF.

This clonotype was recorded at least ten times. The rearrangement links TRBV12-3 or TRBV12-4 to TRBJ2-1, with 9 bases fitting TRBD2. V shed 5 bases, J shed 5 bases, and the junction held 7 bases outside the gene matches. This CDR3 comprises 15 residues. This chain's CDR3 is CASSPPSGRNNEQFF. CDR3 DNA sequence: TGTGCCAGCAGTCCCCCCAGCGGGAGGAACAATGAGCAGTTCTTC.